A selection of T cell receptor beta chains follows, all from one sample in a study of T cell changes during pregnancy in multiple sclerosis. Sequenced by immunoSEQ multiplex PCR; TCRdb stores in-frame clones only, minus some. The profile shows about 75,000 clones, more than 70% of them singletons. The sample consisted of peripheral blood, taken in the first trimester of pregnancy. The receptors were sampled from a female donor in good health, enrolled as a control in a pregnancy study. Both conserved end residues are part of each CDR3. Each record gives: CDR3 length, J gene, V gene, clone size, D gene, CDR3 DNA, CDR3 protein. The D gene is left open where the match is weak. Not all rows give a size; the values are once, few, many and, for expanded clones, a class.

>17|TRBJ2-7|TRBV12-5|NA|TRBD1
TGTGCTAGTGGTTTGTCCCGGGACAGGGTCCTTACCTACGAGCAGTACTTC
CASGLSRDRVLTYEQYF
>17|TRBJ2-2|TRBV5-1|NA|NA
TGCGCCAGCAGCTTGCCGGGATCGAGAACCGCCACCGGGGAGCTGTTTTTT
CASSLPGSRTATGELFF
>17|TRBJ2-5|TRBV13|NA|TRBD2
TGTGCCAGCAGCGAGTCACTAGCGGGAGGCCCCCCCGAGACCCAGTACTTC
CASSESLAGGPPETQYF
>16|TRBJ2-3|TRBV4-3|NA|TRBD2
TGCGCCAGCAGCCAGGGACTAGCGGGAGGAGCAGATACGCAGTATTTT
CASSQGLAGGADTQYF
>15|TRBJ2-2|TRBV5-1|NA|NA
TGCGCCAGCAGCTTGGAACAGGGTAACACCGGGGAGCTGTTTTTT
CASSLEQGNTGELFF
>13|TRBJ1-4|TRBV29-1|NA|NA
TGCAGCGTTGAAGACGGGTTGGTCGAAAAACTGTTTTTT
CSVEDGLVEKLFF
>12|TRBJ1-2|TRBV6-6|once|NA
TGTGCCAGCAGAGGAGGGAACTATGGCTACACCTTC
CASRGGNYGYTF
>15|TRBJ1-2|TRBV28|NA|NA
TGTGCCAGCAGTATGGGAAGGGAGAAAACCTATGGCTACACCTTC
CASSMGREKTYGYTF
>13|TRBJ2-1|TRBV5-1|NA|TRBD2
TGCGCCAGCGCAGCGGGAGGGAGCGGGGAGCAGTTCTTC
CASAAGGSGEQFF
>14|TRBJ2-1|TRBV6-5|once|NA
TGTGCCAGCAGTTGGGGTTGGGGAGCCGATGAGCAGTTCTTC
CASSWGWGADEQFF
>13|TRBJ2-7|TRBV5-1|NA|TRBD2
TGCGCCAGCAGCCCGGGGGGAAGGTACGAGCAGTACTTC
CASSPGGRYEQYF
>14|TRBJ2-7|TRBV11-3|NA|NA
TGTGCCAGCAGCTCTTCTCTCCAGGACTACGAGCAGTACTTC
CASSSSLQDYEQYF
>16|TRBJ2-1|TRBV9|once|NA
TGTGCCAGCGGCCTCACTACGACTACGAGTCCCAATGAGCAGTTCTTC
CASGLTTTTSPNEQFF
>12|TRBJ1-1|TRBV9|NA|NA
TGTGCCAGCAGCGTAAATAGGGGAGAAGCTTTCTTT
CASSVNRGEAFF
>14|TRBJ1-2|TRBV4-1|NA|TRBD1
TGCGCCAGCAGCCAAGAACAGGGGCGGTATGGCTACACCTTC
CASSQEQGRYGYTF
>16|TRBJ2-7|TRBV15|NA|TRBD1
TGTGCCACCAGCAGAGCGTACAGGGGGCAAGGGTACGAGCAGTACTTC
CATSRAYRGQGYEQYF
>15|TRBJ1-1|TRBV30|NA|TRBD1
TGTGCCTGGAGTGGGACACAGGGGTGGGCCGCTGAAGCTTTCTTT
CAWSGTQGWAAEAFF
>12|TRBJ2-1|TRBV6-5|NA|NA
TGTGCCAGCAGCTCGACAGACAATGAGCAGTTCTTC
CASSSTDNEQFF
>16|TRBJ2-3|TRBV7-6|NA|TRBD2
TGTGCCAGCAGCTTACCCTGGGGGGGAAATCCAGATACGCAGTATTTT
CASSLPWGGNPDTQYF
>13|TRBJ2-3|TRBV4-2|NA|NA
TGTGCCAGCAGCCCCCTCTACACAGATACGCAGTATTTT
CASSPLYTDTQYF
>15|TRBJ1-4|TRBV6-1|NA|TRBD1
TGTGCCAGCGGGGTTGGGACAGGGCTTAATGAAAAACTGTTTTTT
CASGVGTGLNEKLFF
>14|TRBJ1-3|TRBV5-1|NA|NA
TGCGCCAGCAGCTTGGCTCAGGGTGGAAACACCATATATTTT
CASSLAQGGNTIYF
>14|TRBJ2-7|TRBV5-1|NA|NA
TGCGCCAGCAGCTTTGAGGGGGGGAAATACGAGCAGTACTTC
CASSFEGGKYEQYF
>15|TRBJ1-2|TRBV28|NA|TRBD1
TGTGCCAGCAGTTTGTACGGACAGGGGTACTATGGCTACACCTTC
CASSLYGQGYYGYTF
>15|TRBJ1-1|TRBV28|NA|TRBD1
TGTGCCAGCAGATCTTCGACAGGGGGCATCGCTGAAGCTTTCTTT
CASRSSTGGIAEAFF
>14|TRBJ2-7|TRBV5-5|NA|TRBD1
TGTGCCAGCAGCTTGGAACAGGGGCTCTACGAGCAGTACTTC
CASSLEQGLYEQYF
>13|TRBJ1-1|TRBV5-4|NA|TRBD1
TGTGCCAGCAGCTACGGGACAGCGGGTGAAGCTTTCTTT
CASSYGTAGEAFF
>16|TRBJ2-5|TRBV27|NA|TRBD2
TGTGCCAGCAGGGGCCTTTATCTAGCGGGGGGAGAGACCCAGTACTTC
CASRGLYLAGGETQYF
>13|TRBJ1-2|TRBV7-9|NA|NA
TGTGCCAGCAGCTTGGGCGGGGCCTATGGCTACACCTTC
CASSLGGAYGYTF
>17|TRBJ1-2|TRBV21-1|NA|NA
TGTGCCAGCAGCAAAGCGAGGAGGGACAGGGTTGATCTTGGCTACACCTTC
CASSKARRDRVDLGYTF
>14|TRBJ2-7|TRBV11-3|few|NA
TGTGCCAGCAGCTTTTCTAGTGGGTCCTACGAGCAGTACTTC
CASSFSSGSYEQYF
>14|TRBJ2-7|TRBV25-1|many|TRBD1
TGTGCCAGCGCGTCCGGGACAGGGAAATACGAGCAGTACTTC
CASASGTGKYEQYF
>16|TRBJ2-7|TRBV28|NA|TRBD1
TGTGCCACCACACCCTCGCCGGGACAGGACCCCTACGAGCAGTACTTC
CATTPSPGQDPYEQYF
>14|TRBJ1-1|TRBV27|once|TRBD1
TGTGCCAGCAGTACCTACAGGGGACACACTGAAGCTTTCTTT
CASSTYRGHTEAFF
>17|TRBJ1-3|TRBV6-4|NA|NA
TGTGCCAGCAGTAACTTGCCAGGGGCCAGCTCTGGAAACACCATATATTTT
CASSNLPGASSGNTIYF
>18|TRBJ1-5|TRBV2|NA|NA
TGTGCCAGCAGTAAGCCCGTGGGAGGGGTCGATTTCAATCAGCCCCAGCATTTT
CASSKPVGGVDFNQPQHF
>15|TRBJ2-3|TRBV5-1|NA|NA
TGCGCCAGCAGCTTGGCCGGAGACTCCAGCAGTACGCAGTATTTT
CASSLAGDSSSTQYF
>14|TRBJ1-4|TRBV6-1|NA|TRBD1
TGTGCCAGTAGAAGGACAGGGAATAATGAAAAACTGTTTTTT
CASRRTGNNEKLFF
>15|TRBJ1-1|TRBV5-1|NA|NA
TGCGCCAGCAGCTTGGCCATGGGGGCCCAAACTGAAGCTTTCTTT
CASSLAMGAQTEAFF
>15|TRBJ1-1|TRBV7-6|NA|TRBD1
TGTGCCAGCAGCTTGGGGACAGCGTTGAACACTGAAGCTTTCTTT
CASSLGTALNTEAFF
>15|TRBJ1-1|TRBV12-5|NA|NA
TGTGCTAGTGGTTTGGTACAGGCCATGAACACTGAAGCTTTCTTT
CASGLVQAMNTEAFF
>16|TRBJ2-7|TRBV28|once|TRBD2
TGTGCCAGCAGTAGCCCGGGACTAGCGGGTACCTACGAGCAGTACTTC
CASSSPGLAGTYEQYF